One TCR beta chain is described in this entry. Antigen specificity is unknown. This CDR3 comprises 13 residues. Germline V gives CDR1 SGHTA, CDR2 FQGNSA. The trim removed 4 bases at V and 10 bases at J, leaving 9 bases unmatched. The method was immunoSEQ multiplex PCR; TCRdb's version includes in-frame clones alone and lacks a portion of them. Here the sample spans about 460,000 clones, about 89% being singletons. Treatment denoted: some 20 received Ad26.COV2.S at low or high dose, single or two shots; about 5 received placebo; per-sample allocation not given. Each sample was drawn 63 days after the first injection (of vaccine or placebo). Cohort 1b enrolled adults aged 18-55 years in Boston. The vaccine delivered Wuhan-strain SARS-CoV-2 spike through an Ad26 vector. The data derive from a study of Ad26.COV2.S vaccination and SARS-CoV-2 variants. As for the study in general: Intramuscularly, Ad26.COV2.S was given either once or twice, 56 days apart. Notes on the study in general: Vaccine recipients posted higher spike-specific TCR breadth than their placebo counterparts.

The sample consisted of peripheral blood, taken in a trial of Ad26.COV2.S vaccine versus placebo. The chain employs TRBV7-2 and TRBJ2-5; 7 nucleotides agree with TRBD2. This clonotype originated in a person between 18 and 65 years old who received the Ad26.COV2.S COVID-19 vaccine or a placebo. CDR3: CASSSPTGDYQYF. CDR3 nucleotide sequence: TGTGCCAGCAGCTCGCCTACTGGGGACTACCAGTACTTC.